This TCR beta chain was recorded in a study of blood T cell repertoires in COVID-19. Overall study: Collection of acute and convalescent COVID-19 samples took place in the United States, Italy and Spain. Nucleic acid was either cDNA or gDNA, and it came from T cells, B-cell-depleted T cells, or PBMCs.

Enrollees, about 18 to 90 years old, lived in roughly 24 US areas. The CDR3 spans 15 residues. Trimming removed 7 bases from V and 8 bases from J, with 23 bases in between. Per germline, CDR1 SNHLY and CDR2 FYNNEI. In the study's own analysis: Estimated nucleated cell counts came from reference gene primer amplification. Using immunoSEQ multiplex PCR, the repertoire was profiled, and TCRdb retains in-frame clones only, with some absent. V, J and clone size derive from that table, while D and trimming were established from the DNA sequence. Here the sample spans 150,000 or so clones, over 70% being singletons.

V is TRBV2 and J is TRBJ1-2; maybe TRBD1 (6 bases). This clonotype was obtained from a woman in her fifties or sixties in a cohort exposed to, infected with or recovered from COVID-19 (not recorded which). The sequencing input was PBMCs or T cells enriched from blood (not recorded which). The CDR3 protein is CASISNSGRQVGYTF. The CDR3 nucleotides are TGTGCCAGCATCTCCAACTCGGGGAGACAGGTCGGCTACACCTTC. The full variable domain, with the rest looked up from reference TRBV2 and TRBJ1-2, is EPEVTQTPSHQVTQMGQEVILRCVPISNHLYFYWYRQILGQKVEFLVSFYNNEISEKSEIFDDQFSVERPDGSNFTLKIRSTKLEDSAMYFCASISNSGRQVGYTFGSGTRLTVV.